What follows are 25 T cell receptor beta chains derived from one specimen sequenced in a study of blood T cell repertoires in COVID-19 (dated by TCRdb to 2018 to 2021). The library was prepared using the immunoSEQ multiplex PCR assay. As stored in TCRdb, this immuneACCESS dataset retains in-frame rearrangements with V and J assigned. A fraction of the clones does not appear; measured against another copy, unresolved V genes explain less than half of the discrepancy, and the remainder lacks a known reason. This sample is represented by some 220,000 clones; 75% to 90% of them were singletons. The ten largest account for approximately 5.6% of the sample. Sequenced material: peripheral blood. The receptors were gathered from a woman between 65 and 79 years old with COVID-19, enrolled during active disease.

This clone showed up just once. The V call is TRBV11-3, the J call TRBJ2-5; 9 positions match TRBD1. Germline assignment: CDR1 SGHNT and CDR2 YENEEA. The J segment lost 0 bases and the V segment lost 1 base, leaving 6 bases of the junction unmatched. The CDR3 spans 17 residues. The CDR3 DNA reads TGTGCCAGCAGCTTAGGTACAGGGGGCCCAAACCAAGAGACCCAGTACTTC. Translating gives CASSLGTGGPNQETQYF.

The CDR3: CASSLTGDTEAFF. The CDR3 bases are TGTGCCAGCAGTTTGACAGGGGACACTGAAGCTTTCTTT. The chain employs TRBV7-8 and TRBJ1-1; TRBD1 aligns across 8 bases. Unmatched junction bases numbered 3, after V lost 6 bases and J lost 3 bases. Per the germline V gene, CDR1 is SGHVS and CDR2 is FQNEAQ. This CDR3 is 13 amino acids long.

This clone has only a few counts. The chain combines TRBV19 with TRBJ2-7, with 9 nucleotides matching TRBD1. Looked up from germline, CDR1 is LNHDA and CDR2 is SQIVND (reference sequence). V shed 5 bases, J shed 1 base, and the junction held 9 bases outside the gene matches. CDR3 length: 16 residues. The CDR3, as DNA: TGTGCCAGTAGTTCAGTTAAGACAGGGGGATCCTACGAGCAGTACTTC. Its protein is CASSSVKTGGSYEQYF.

The V gene is TRBV19, the J gene TRBJ2-7, with TRBD1 identical over 7 bases. Germline-derived CDR1 and CDR2 are LNHDA and SQIVND (reference sequence). This CDR3 contains 15 residues. J lost 2 bases, V lost 3 bases, and 7 bases had no gene match. DNA for the CDR3: TGTGCCAGTAGTATTTCGACAGGGCATACCTACGAGCAGTACTTC. This codes for CASSISTGHTYEQYF.

The chain is built from TRBV2 and TRBJ2-3, with D possibly being TRBD1 (6 bases). V was cut by 4 bases and J by 5 bases, with 16 bases left in between. Per the germline V gene, CDR1 is SNHLY and CDR2 is FYNNEI. This CDR3 has 15 amino acids. The CDR3 spells CASSAGRGQKDTQYF. The CDR3 coding sequence is TGTGCCAGCAGTGCCGGAAGGGGACAAAAAGATACGCAGTATTTT.

The rearrangement uses TRBV19 and TRBJ1-4; 7 bases are shared with TRBD1. Trimming removed 5 bases from V and 6 bases from J; junction bases left unmatched: 6. This CDR3 contains 14 residues. Germline V gives CDR1 LNHDA, CDR2 SQIVND (reference sequence). The CDR3 region is CASSAGTEYEKLFF. CDR3 nucleotide sequence: TGTGCCAGTAGTGCCGGGACAGAGTATGAAAAACTGTTTTTT.

This clone was detected a few times. This sequence joins TRBV7-3 and TRBJ2-2; no clear D gene. From germline, CDR1 is SGHTA and CDR2 FQGTGA. V was clipped by 7 bases and J by 4 bases, with 19 bases between them. CDR3 size: 16 residues. The CDR3 protein is CASTRTRGTGTGELFF. The DNA of the CDR3 is TGTGCCAGCACTCGAACGCGCGGTACGGGCACCGGGGAGCTGTTTTTT.

V is TRBV19 and J is TRBJ1-4; D may be TRBD1 (5 bases). Germline loops: CDR1 LNHDA, CDR2 SQIVND (reference sequence). Trimming left V 3 bases short and J 15 bases short, with 23 bases between. The CDR3 length is 15 residues. The DNA of the CDR3 is TGTGCCAGTAGTATTAACGCAGGGACGCCCGGCGGGGTGTTTTTT. Encoded protein: CASSINAGTPGGVFF.

This clone has just one count. The gene calls are TRBV28 and TRBJ1-5; 9 bases match TRBD1. With V trimmed by 7 bases and J by 11 bases, 15 bases remained unmatched. Germline lookup yields CDR1 MDHEN and CDR2 SYDVKM. The CDR3 runs to 15 residues. The CDR3: CASTLGDRDNEAQHF. In nucleotides, the CDR3 is TGTGCCAGCACTCTCGGGGACAGGGACAATGAGGCCCAGCATTTT.

CDR3 in amino acids: CASNRGSGLGDTQYF. For the CDR3, the DNA is TGCGCCAGCAACCGGGGATCAGGACTAGGAGATACGCAGTATTTT. The chain couples TRBV10-1 to TRBJ2-3, with 7 positions matching TRBD2. The V gene's germline CDR1 is WNHNN and CDR2 SYGVQD (reference sequence). The junction had 12 bases not matched to a gene; V was cut back by 7 bases and J by 5 bases. CDR3 length equals 15 residues.

The chain combines TRBV7-2 with TRBJ2-7; 8 positions match TRBD2. CDR3 length: 15 amino acids. V lost 2 bases to trimming and J lost 4 bases; unmatched junction nucleotides: 7. CDR1 and CDR2 (germline): SGHTA, FQGNSA. The CDR3 DNA sequence: TGTGCCAGCAGCTTAAGGGCGGGAGGTGCGTACGAGCAGTACTTC. It specifies CASSLRAGGAYEQYF. The full variable domain, rest sourced from reference TRBV7-2 and TRBJ2-7, is GAGVSQSPSNKVTEKGKDVELRCDPISGHTALYWYRQSLGQGLEFLIYFQGNSAPDKSGLPSDRFSAERTGGSVSTLTIQRTQQEDSAVYLCASSLRAGGAYEQYFGPGTRLTVT.

The rearrangement joins TRBV7-2 to TRBJ1-5; a possible D gene is TRBD1 (5 bases). V gave up 1 base and J gave up 4 bases, with 14 bases separating them. This CDR3 has 16 amino acids. Germline CDR1 reads SGHTA; CDR2 reads FQGNSA. The CDR3 loop is CASSLESGLGNQPQHF. CDR3 bases: TGTGCCAGCAGCTTAGAGTCAGGGTTAGGTAATCAGCCCCAGCATTTT.

This clone was seen at least ten times. The gene calls are TRBV7-6 and TRBJ2-1, with 12 bases aligning to TRBD2. The CDR3 runs 16 residues. Looked up from germline, CDR1 is SGHVS and CDR2 is FNYEAQ. With V trimmed by 3 bases and J by 9 bases, 9 bases remained unmatched. The CDR3 bases are TGTGCCAGCAGCTTTGGCTCCGGACTAGCGGGAAGTGAGCAGTTCTTC. It yields the protein CASSFGSGLAGSEQFF.

The chain combines TRBV29-1 with TRBJ2-3; D perhaps matches TRBD2 (6 bases). V dropped 2 bases and J dropped 3 bases, with 9 bases sitting between them. The length of the CDR3 is 13 residues. Germline V gives CDR1 SQVTM, CDR2 ANQGSEA. CDR3 loop: CSVEPLATDTQYF. As DNA, the CDR3 is TGCAGCGTTGAACCCCTAGCGACAGATACGCAGTATTTT.

With regard to this clone: Its ends do not fully match the called genes, so a read error is possible. The V and J genes are TRBV27 and TRBJ2-5; 8 nucleotides match TRBD1. Germline V lookup: CDR1 MNHEY, CDR2 SMNVEV (reference sequence). This CDR3 comprises 12 residues. Here the CDR3 DNA reads TGTGCTAGCAGTTACTCAGGGGGCAACCAGTACTTC. Its translation: CASSYSGGNQYF.

This clone showed up just once. V and J are TRBV30 and TRBJ1-2; the D gene is possibly TRBD1 (5 bases). CDR1 and CDR2 (germline): GTSNPN, SVGIG (reference sequence). CDR3 size: 13 residues. Trimming pared 1 base from V and 8 bases from J, leaving 14 bases between. This CDR3 is CAWSGRDFQGYTF. DNA of the CDR3: TGTGCCTGGAGTGGTAGGGACTTTCAGGGCTACACCTTC.

The chain links TRBV24-1 to TRBJ1-5; 7 nucleotides line up with TRBD1. From germline, CDR1 is KGHDR and CDR2 SFDVKD. This CDR3 region has 16 residues. The V and J ends lost 4 bases and 1 base, in that order; junction bases with no gene match: 6. The CDR3 nucleotides read TGTGCCACCAGTGAAAGGGGGCGAGGGAGCAATCAGCCCCAGCATTTT. Translating it yields CATSERGRGSNQPQHF.

V usage is TRBV21-1 and J usage is TRBJ2-1; the table's D call TRBD2 went unverified against the DNA. TRBV21-1 corresponds to a pseudogene. This CDR3 comprises 12 residues. CDR3 in DNA: TGTGCCAGCAGACTAAAGCGGGGGGCTCAGTTCTTC. It encodes CASRLKRGAQFF.

The genes are TRBV11-2 and TRBJ2-1; 7 nucleotides match TRBD1. Trimming at V came to 3 bases and at J to 7 bases, leaving 3 bases not matched to a gene. The CDR3 consists of 13 residues. Germline loops: CDR1 SGHAT, CDR2 FQNNGV. CDR3 DNA sequence: TGTGCCAGCAGCTTGGGACAGAGGAATGAGCAGTTCTTC. This encodes CASSLGQRNEQFF. The whole variable domain, filled in from reference TRBV11-2 and TRBJ2-1, reads EAGVAQSPRYKIIEKRQSVAFWCNPISGHATLYWYQQILGQGPKLLIQFQNNGVVDDSQLPKDRFSAERLKGVDSTLKIQPAKLEDSAVYLCASSLGQRNEQFFGPGTRLTVL.

The chain recombines TRBV29-1 with TRBJ1-2, with 8 bases identical to TRBD1. Germline lookup yields CDR1 SQVTM and CDR2 ANQGSEA. The CDR3 length is 11 residues. V dropped 6 bases and J dropped 5; count of bases not matched to a gene: 2. CDR3 sequence: CSVRTGYGYTF. CDR3 in DNA: TGCAGCGTACGGACAGGGTATGGCTACACCTTC.

V gene TRBV6-5 combines with J gene TRBJ1-5; D uncertain. The CDR3 consists of 13 residues. V was pared by 6 bases and J by 6 bases, with 12 bases between. Germline loops: CDR1 MNHEY, CDR2 SVGAGI. CDR3 protein: CASSRAGSQPQHF. The CDR3 bases are TGTGCCAGCAGCCGTGCGGGGAGTCAGCCCCAGCATTTT.

The J gene is TRBJ1-2, the V gene TRBV6-5, with D possibly TRBD1 on 5 matching bases. Deletions cut 7 bases from V and 9 bases from J, with 21 bases between. There are 14 residues in the CDR3. CDR1 is MNHEY, CDR2 SVGAGI, per germline. CDR3 in amino acids: CASKRAGPSESYTF. DNA for the CDR3: TGTGCCAGCAAACGGGCAGGGCCAAGTGAGAGCTACACCTTC.

This sequence joins TRBV6-5 and TRBJ1-2; no clear D gene. CDR1 and CDR2 from the germline V gene are MNHEY and SVGAGI. This CDR3 contains 15 residues. V lost 2 bases to trimming and J lost 2 bases, with 12 bases between them. CDR3 DNA sequence: TGTGCCAGCAGTTACCAGAAAGGCGGCAACTATGGCTACACCTTC. The encoded protein is CASSYQKGGNYGYTF.

This clone was detected ten times or more. V gene TRBV11-2 combines with J gene TRBJ2-7; 8 positions agree with TRBD1. Germline CDR1 and CDR2: SGHAT and FQNNGV. The CDR3 loop spans 15 amino acids. V trimming: 5 bases; J trimming: 6 bases; junction bases outside the gene matches: 12. CDR3 bases: TGTGCCAGCAGCCTCGCCGGGACAGGATGGGGCGAGCAGTACTTC. Amino acid sequence: CASSLAGTGWGEQYF.

This chain uses TRBV6-6 with TRBJ1-1, with 7 bases lining up with TRBD1. Germline V lookup: CDR1 MNHNY, CDR2 SVGAGI (reference sequence). The J segment lost 3 bases and the V segment lost 8 bases, leaving 6 bases of the junction unmatched. CDR3 length equals 13 residues. DNA for the CDR3: TGTGCCAGCGGCGACAGGGCGGACACTGAAGCTTTCTTT. This codes for CASGDRADTEAFF.